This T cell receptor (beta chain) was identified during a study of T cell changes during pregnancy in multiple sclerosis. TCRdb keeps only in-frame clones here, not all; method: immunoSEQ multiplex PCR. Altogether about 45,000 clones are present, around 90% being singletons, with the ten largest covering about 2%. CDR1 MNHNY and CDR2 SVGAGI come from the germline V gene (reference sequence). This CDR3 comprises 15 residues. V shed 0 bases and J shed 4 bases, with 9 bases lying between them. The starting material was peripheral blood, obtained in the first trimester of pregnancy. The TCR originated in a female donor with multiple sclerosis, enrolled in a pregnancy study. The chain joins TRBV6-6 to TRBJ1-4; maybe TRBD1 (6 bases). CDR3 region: CASSYSKGGNEKLFF. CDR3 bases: TGTGCCAGCAGTTACTCGAAAGGGGGTAATGAAAAACTGTTTTTT.